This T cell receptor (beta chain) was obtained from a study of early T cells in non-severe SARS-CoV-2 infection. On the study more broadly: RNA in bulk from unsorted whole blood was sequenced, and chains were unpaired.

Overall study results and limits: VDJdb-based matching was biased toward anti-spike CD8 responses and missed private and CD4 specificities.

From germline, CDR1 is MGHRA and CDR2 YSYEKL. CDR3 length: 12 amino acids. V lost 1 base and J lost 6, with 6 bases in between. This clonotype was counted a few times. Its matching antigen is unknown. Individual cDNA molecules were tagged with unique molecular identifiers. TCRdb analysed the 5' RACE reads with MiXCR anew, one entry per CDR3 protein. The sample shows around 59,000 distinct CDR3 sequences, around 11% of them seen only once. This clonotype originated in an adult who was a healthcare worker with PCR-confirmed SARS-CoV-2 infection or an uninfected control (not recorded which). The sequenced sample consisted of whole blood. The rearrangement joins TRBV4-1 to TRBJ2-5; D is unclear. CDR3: CASSQVGKTQYF. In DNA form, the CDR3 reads TGCGCCAGCAGCCAAGTAGGGAAGACCCAGTACTTC.